The 11 T cell receptor beta chains in this list originate from one sample, sequenced in a study of shared clonotypes between healthy human individuals (dated by TCRdb to between 2020 and 2021). The library was made by the immunoSEQ multiplex PCR assay. TCRdb's version of the immuneACCESS table is confined to in-frame rearrangements and falls short of the full clone set. An unresolved V gene accounts for under half of the shortfall where checked; the remainder is of unknown origin. The sample table contains under 600,000 clones; only one count was recorded for roughly 85% of them. The top ten constitute approximately 13% of the sample. Material for sequencing was PBMCs. The receptors come from a woman aged 40 to 50 in good health. Some clones in this sample may be carry-over from other donors' samples.

The chain links TRBV28 to TRBJ2-2; 8 bases fit TRBD1. CDR1 is MDHEN, CDR2 SYDVKM, per germline. The V and J ends lost 8 bases and 1 base, in that order; junction bases with no gene match: 3. The CDR3 covers 14 residues. CDR3 amino acids: CASYDRGNTGELFF. As DNA, the CDR3 is TGTGCCAGCTACGACAGGGGGAACACCGGGGAGCTGTTTTTT.

This clone appeared a single time. CDR3 in amino acids: CASSVRDGPYEQYF. CDR3 DNA: TGTGCCAGTAGCGTCCGGGACGGTCCCTACGAGCAGTACTTC. V usage is TRBV19 and J usage is TRBJ2-7; the D gene could be TRBD1 or TRBD2 (5 bases each). Germline lookup yields CDR1 LNHDA and CDR2 SQIVND (reference sequence). The CDR3 consists of 14 residues. V was pared by 6 bases and J by 2 bases, with 14 bases between.

This rearrangement joins TRBV2 to TRBJ1-5; D is perhaps TRBD1 (5 bases). The germline V gene has CDR1 SNHLY and CDR2 FYNNEI. The CDR3 is made up of 15 amino acids. V was pared by 8 bases and J by 6 bases, with 20 bases between. CDR3 coding DNA: TGTGCCAGCGGGGGGATTCTCCTTGGGGGTCAGCCCCAGCATTTT. Protein: CASGGILLGGQPQHF.

This clone was seen more than once but under ten times. The J gene is TRBJ2-1, the V gene TRBV19; TRBD1 aligns across 10 bases. Germline trimming cut 6 bases from V and 4 bases from J; bases unmatched to any gene: 3. Looked up from germline, CDR1 is LNHDA and CDR2 is SQIVND (reference sequence). The CDR3 extends over 14 amino acids. CDR3 sequence reads: CASRTGGGYNEQFF. The CDR3 region has the DNA TGTGCCAGTAGGACAGGGGGCGGGTACAATGAGCAGTTCTTC.

The sample holds a few counts of this clone. The gene calls are TRBV7-2 and TRBJ1-5, with a tentative D call TRBD1 (5 bases). Trimming removed 5 bases from V and 3 bases from J, with 8 bases in between. The germline gives CDR1 SGHTA, CDR2 FQGNSA. The CDR3 covers 13 residues. The CDR3, as DNA: TGTGCCAGCAGCGGGGCTATCAATCAGCCCCAGCATTTT. Protein: CASSGAINQPQHF.

The chain combines TRBV5-5 with TRBJ2-7; D is possibly TRBD2 (5 bases). Germline V gene lookup returns CDR1 SGHKS and CDR2 YYEKEE (reference sequence). V lost 4 bases and J 6 bases, leaving 17 bases between the germline ends. CDR3 length equals 14 residues. In DNA form, the CDR3 reads TGTGCCAGCAGCCCGTCACTAGTTTTCTTCGAGCAGTACTTC. This codes for CASSPSLVFFEQYF.

Here the CDR3 reads CASTGTGVTGELFF. CDR3 DNA sequence: TGTGCCAGTACCGGGACAGGGGTCACCGGGGAGCTGTTTTTT. V and J are TRBV19 and TRBJ2-2; 10 nucleotides agree with TRBD1. V shed 7 bases, J shed 4 bases, and the junction held 3 bases outside the gene matches. The germline CDR1 and CDR2 sequences are LNHDA and SQIVND (reference sequence). This CDR3 spans 14 amino acids.

This rearrangement joins TRBV6-1 to TRBJ2-2; 7 bases are a match to TRBD1. This CDR3 has 17 residues. Germline V gives CDR1 MNHNS, CDR2 SASEGT. With V trimmed by 4 bases and J by 1 base, 9 bases remained unmatched. The chain's CDR3 is CASSAPPGQKNTGELFF. In nucleotides, the CDR3 is TGTGCCAGCAGTGCCCCCCCGGGACAGAAGAACACCGGGGAGCTGTTTTTT.

The gene calls are TRBV6-4 and TRBJ1-1, with D uncertain. CDR1 is MRHNA and CDR2 is SNTAGT in the germline V gene. V was pared by 2 bases and J by 1 base, with 14 bases between. This CDR3 comprises 16 residues. CDR3 region: CASSDLEADPNTEAFF. CDR3 sequence (DNA): TGTGCCAGCAGTGACCTCGAGGCGGACCCGAACACTGAAGCTTTCTTT.

The chain is built from TRBV5-6 and TRBJ2-3; tentative D call: TRBD2 (6 bases). From germline, CDR1 is SGHDT and CDR2 YYEEEE. This CDR3 has 16 amino acids. The V and J ends lost 3 bases and 1 base respectively, with 15 bases between them. CDR3 bases: TGTGCCAGCAGCTGGTCCGGGACTCCTCGCACAGATACGCAGTATTTT. It encodes CASSWSGTPRTDTQYF.

The chain has TRBV5-4 and TRBJ1-2; a possible D gene is TRBD1 (5 bases). V was pared by 5 bases and J by 3 bases, with 17 bases between. The CDR3 contains 15 residues. From germline, CDR1 is SGHNT and CDR2 YYREEE (reference sequence). The CDR3 sequence: CASSTGPKGHYGYTF. The CDR3 DNA reads as TGTGCCAGCAGTACGGGCCCCAAGGGGCACTATGGCTACACCTTC.